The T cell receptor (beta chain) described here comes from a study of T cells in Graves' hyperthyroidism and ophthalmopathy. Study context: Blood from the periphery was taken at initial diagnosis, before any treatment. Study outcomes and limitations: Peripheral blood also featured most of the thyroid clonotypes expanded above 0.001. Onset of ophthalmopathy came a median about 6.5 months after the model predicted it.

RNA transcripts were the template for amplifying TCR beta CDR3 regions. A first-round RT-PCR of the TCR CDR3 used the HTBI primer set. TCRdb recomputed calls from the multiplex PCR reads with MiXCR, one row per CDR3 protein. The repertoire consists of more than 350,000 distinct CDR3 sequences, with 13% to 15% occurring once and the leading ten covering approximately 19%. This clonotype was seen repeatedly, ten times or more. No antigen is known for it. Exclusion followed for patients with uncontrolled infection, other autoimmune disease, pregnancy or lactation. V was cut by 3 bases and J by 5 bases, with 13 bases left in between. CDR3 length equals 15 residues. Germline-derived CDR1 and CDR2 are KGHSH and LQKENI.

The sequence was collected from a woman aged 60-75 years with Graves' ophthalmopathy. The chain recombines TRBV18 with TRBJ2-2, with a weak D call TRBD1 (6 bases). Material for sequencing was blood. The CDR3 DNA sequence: TGTGCCAGCTCACCGAACCAGGGGAAGACCGGGGAGCTGTTTTTT. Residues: CASSPNQGKTGELFF.